The present T cell receptor (beta chain) was sequenced within a study of long-term antiretroviral therapy in people with HIV. Overall study: The earliest samples came about a decade before the 2015 immediate-ART recommendation.

This clone showed up just once. Its antigen remains unknown. Survey level was the resolution at which the v3.0 immunoSEQ assay ran. Produced via immunoSEQ multiplex PCR; TCRdb's table is partial and in-frame only. Here the sample spans roughly 30,000 clones, approximately 83% being singletons. The V gene's germline CDR1 is SGHTA and CDR2 FQGTGA. The CDR3 is made up of 17 amino acids. With 2 bases clipped from V and 1 base from J, the junction kept 5 bases outside the gene matches. Findings and caveats of the study: Narrower CDR3 length ranges marked HIV repertoires relative to controls. The blood, collected between the mid-2000s and the late 2010s, was possibly taken under older ART regimens. For ART adherence, viral resistance and therapy changes, no data were available.

The TCR sequence derives from a man between 18 and 35 years old with HIV. The genes are TRBV7-3 and TRBJ2-2; 9 positions match TRBD2. Sequencing was performed on unsorted PBMCs, taken 0.8 years before starting antiretroviral therapy. The CDR3 reads CASSLVAGDLNTGELFF. CDR3 nucleotide sequence: TGTGCCAGCAGCTTAGTAGCGGGGGACTTGAACACCGGGGAGCTGTTTTTT.